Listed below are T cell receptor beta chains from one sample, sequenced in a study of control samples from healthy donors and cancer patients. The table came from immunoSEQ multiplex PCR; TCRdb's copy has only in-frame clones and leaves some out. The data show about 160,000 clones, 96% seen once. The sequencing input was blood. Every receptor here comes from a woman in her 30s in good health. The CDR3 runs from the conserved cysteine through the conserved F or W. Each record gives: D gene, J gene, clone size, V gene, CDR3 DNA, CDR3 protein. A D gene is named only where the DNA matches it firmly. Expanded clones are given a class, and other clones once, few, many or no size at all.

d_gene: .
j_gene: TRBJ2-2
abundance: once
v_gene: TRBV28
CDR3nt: TGTGCCAGCAGTTGGCCTAACACCGGGGAGCTGTTTTTT
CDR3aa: CASSWPNTGELFF

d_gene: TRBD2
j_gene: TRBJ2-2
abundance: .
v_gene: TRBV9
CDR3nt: TGTGCCAGCAGACCGGGACTAGCGGGGAACGATTACGCGAACACCGGGGAGCTGTTTTTT
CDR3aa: CASRPGLAGNDYANTGELFF

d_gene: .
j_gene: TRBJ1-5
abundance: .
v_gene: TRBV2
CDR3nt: TGTGCCAGCAGTGAAGCTTCGACAGGGCCCCAGCATTTT
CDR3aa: CASSEASTGPQHF

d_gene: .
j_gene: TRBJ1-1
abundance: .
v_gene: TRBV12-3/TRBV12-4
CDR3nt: TGTGCCAGCAGTTTGTCTGCCGGTGAAGCTTTCTTT
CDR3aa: CASSLSAGEAFF

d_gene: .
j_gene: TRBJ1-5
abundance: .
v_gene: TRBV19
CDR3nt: TGTGCCACCTCCTCGGACACAGGTCTTAGCAATCAGCCCCAGCATTTT
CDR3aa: CATSSDTGLSNQPQHF

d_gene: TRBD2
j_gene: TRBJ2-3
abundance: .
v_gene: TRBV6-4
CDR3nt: TGTGCCAGCAGAAAAACCGGGACTAGCGGGGGGAAACCTAGCACAGATACGCAGTATTTT
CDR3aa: CASRKTGTSGGKPSTDTQYF

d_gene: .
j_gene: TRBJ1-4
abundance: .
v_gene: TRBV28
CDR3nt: TGTGCCAGCAGTTTAAGTACATTTTATAATGAAAAACTGTTTTTT
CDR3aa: CASSLSTFYNEKLFF

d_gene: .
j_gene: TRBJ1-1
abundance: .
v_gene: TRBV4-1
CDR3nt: TGCGCCAGCAGCCAAGATTTAAGGGTGAGGAGCACTGAAGCTTTCTTT
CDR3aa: CASSQDLRVRSTEAFF

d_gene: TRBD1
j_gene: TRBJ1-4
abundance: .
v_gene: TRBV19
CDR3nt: TGTGCCAGTAGGGCTTGGACAGGGGACGAAAAACTGTTTTTT
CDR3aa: CASRAWTGDEKLFF

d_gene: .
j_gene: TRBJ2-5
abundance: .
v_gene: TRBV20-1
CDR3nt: TGCAGTGCTACTCGACAGAGACAGTACTTC
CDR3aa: CSATRQRQYF

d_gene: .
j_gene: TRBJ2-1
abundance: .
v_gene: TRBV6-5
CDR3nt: TGTGCCAGCAGTACGGATCGGGGCCCAGTAGGACAGTTCTTC
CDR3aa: CASSTDRGPVGQFF

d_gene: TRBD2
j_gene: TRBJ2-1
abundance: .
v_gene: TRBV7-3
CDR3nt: TGTGCCAGCAGCGGAGCTAGCGGGGCCTCAGGAGAGCAGTTCTTC
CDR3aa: CASSGASGASGEQFF

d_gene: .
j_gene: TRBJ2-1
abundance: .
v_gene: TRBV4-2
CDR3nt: TGTGCCAGCAGCCAGAGGGGGGACAGTTCCTACAATGAGCAGTTCTTC
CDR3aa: CASSQRGDSSYNEQFF

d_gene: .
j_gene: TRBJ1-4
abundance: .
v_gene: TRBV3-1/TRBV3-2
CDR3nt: TGTGCCAGCAGCCAAGGACTGACCCTTAATGAAAAACTGTTTTTT
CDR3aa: CASSQGLTLNEKLFF

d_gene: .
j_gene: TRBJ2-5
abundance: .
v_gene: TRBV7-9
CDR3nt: TGTGCCAGCAGCCCCACAGGGAAAGAGACCCAGTACTTC
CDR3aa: CASSPTGKETQYF

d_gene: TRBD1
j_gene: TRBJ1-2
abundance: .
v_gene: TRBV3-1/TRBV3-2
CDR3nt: TGTGCCAGCAGCCAAGGACAGGGTGCTAACTATGGCTACACCTTC
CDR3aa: CASSQGQGANYGYTF

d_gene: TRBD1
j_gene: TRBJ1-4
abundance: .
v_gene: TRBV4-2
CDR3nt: TGTGCCAGCAGCCTGGACAGGGGCATAGTATCGGGCGAAAAACTGTTTTTT
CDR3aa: CASSLDRGIVSGEKLFF

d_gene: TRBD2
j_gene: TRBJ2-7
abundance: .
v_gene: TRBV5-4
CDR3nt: TGTGCCAGCAGCACGGGGACTAGCGGTACCTACGAGCAGTACTTC
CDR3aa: CASSTGTSGTYEQYF

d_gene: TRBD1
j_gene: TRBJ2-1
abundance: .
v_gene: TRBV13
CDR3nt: TGTGCCAGCAGCGACAGGGAAGCGCGCTACAATGAGCAGTTCTTC
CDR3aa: CASSDREARYNEQFF

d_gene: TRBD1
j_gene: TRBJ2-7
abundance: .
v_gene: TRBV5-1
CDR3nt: TGCGCCAGCAGCCCCTTGTTTGTGGGACAGGGAAACGAGCAGTACTTC
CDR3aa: CASSPLFVGQGNEQYF

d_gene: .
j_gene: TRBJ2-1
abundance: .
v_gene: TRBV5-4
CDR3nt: TGTGCCAGCAGATCACAGGTAAAGGGCAATGAGCAGTTCTTC
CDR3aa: CASRSQVKGNEQFF

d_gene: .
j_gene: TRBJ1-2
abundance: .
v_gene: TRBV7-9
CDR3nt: TGTGCCAGCAGTTCCATCCCCAGGTGGTCTAACTATGGCTACACCTTC
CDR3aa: CASSSIPRWSNYGYTF

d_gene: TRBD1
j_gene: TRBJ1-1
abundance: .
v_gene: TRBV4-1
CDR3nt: TGCGCCAGCAGCCCGGGGACAGGACGGAACACTGAAGCTTTCTTT
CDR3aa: CASSPGTGRNTEAFF

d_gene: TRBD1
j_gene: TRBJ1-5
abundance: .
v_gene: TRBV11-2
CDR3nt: TGTGCCAGCAGCTTGGGGACAGCGAAGAATCAGCCCCAGCATTTT
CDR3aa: CASSLGTAKNQPQHF

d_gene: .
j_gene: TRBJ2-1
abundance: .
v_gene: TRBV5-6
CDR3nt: TGTGCCAGCAGCTTTGGGCTGGAAACAACCTACAATGAGCAGTTCTTC
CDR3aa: CASSFGLETTYNEQFF

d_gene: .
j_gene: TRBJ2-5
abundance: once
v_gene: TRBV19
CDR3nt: TGTGCCAGTAGTCTCATCTATCAAGAGACCCAGTACTTC
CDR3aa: CASSLIYQETQYF

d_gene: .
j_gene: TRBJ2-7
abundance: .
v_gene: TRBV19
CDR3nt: TGTGCCAGTAGTCCGCAGGGGTTCGGCTACGAGCAGTACTTC
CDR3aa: CASSPQGFGYEQYF

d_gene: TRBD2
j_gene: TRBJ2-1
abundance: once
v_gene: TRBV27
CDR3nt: TGTGCCAGCAGTTTAATTGGGGGAGGGTACAATGAGCAGTTCTTC
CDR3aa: CASSLIGGGYNEQFF

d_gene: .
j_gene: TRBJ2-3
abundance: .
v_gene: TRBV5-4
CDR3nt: TGTGCCAGCAGCTTGCAGGGTCCGGATACGCAGTATTTT
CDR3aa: CASSLQGPDTQYF

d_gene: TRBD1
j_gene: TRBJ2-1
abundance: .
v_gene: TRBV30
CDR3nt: TGTGCCTGGAGCCTAGACAGGGTCGAGCAGTTCTTC
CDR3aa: CAWSLDRVEQFF

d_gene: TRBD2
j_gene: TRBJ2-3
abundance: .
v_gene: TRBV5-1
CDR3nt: TGCGCCAGCAGCTTGGGGCTAGCGGAGAGCACAGATACGCAGTATTTT
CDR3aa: CASSLGLAESTDTQYF

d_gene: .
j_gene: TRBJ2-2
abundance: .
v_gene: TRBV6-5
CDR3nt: TGTGCCAGCAGTTACACCTTGACAGCGAACACCGGGGAGCTGTTTTTT
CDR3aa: CASSYTLTANTGELFF

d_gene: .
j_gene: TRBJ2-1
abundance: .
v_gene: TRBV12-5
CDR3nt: TGTGCTAGTGCCATCCTTCGCCCGGGTGAGGGTGAGCAGTTCTTC
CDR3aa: CASAILRPGEGEQFF

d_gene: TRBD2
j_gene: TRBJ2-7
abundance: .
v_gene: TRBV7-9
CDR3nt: TGTGCCAGCATCCCGGGGATGGGGACTAGCGGGGTAGGAGAGCAGTACTTC
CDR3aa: CASIPGMGTSGVGEQYF

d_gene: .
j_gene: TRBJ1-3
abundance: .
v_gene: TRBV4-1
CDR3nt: TGCGCCAGCAGCCAGAAGGGACCTGCTGGAAACACCATATATTTT
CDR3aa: CASSQKGPAGNTIYF

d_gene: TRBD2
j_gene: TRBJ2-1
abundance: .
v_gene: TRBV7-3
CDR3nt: TGTGCCAGCAGCTTACGGCTAGCGGGAGGGTCCTACAATGAGCAGTTCTTC
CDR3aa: CASSLRLAGGSYNEQFF

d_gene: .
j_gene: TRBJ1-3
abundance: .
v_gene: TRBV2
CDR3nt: TGTGCCAGCACTGAGGCTTTTGGAAACACCATATATTTT
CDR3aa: CASTEAFGNTIYF

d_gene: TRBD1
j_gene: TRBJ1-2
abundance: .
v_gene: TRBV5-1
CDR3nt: TGCGCCAGCAGCCTCGACAGGGACTATGGCTACACCTTC
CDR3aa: CASSLDRDYGYTF

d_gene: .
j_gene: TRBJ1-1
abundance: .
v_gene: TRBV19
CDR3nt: TGTGCCAGTAGTTTTTCGGGACGCTACACTGAAGCTTTCTTT
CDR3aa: CASSFSGRYTEAFF

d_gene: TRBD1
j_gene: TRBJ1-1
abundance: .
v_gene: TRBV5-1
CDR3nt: TGCGCCAGCAGCTTGGACAGGGGAGACACTGAAGCTTTCTTT
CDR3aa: CASSLDRGDTEAFF